This TCR beta chain derives from a study of T cell repertoires in cytomegalovirus infection. Findings and limits, study-wide: HLA-C-restricted CMV clonotypes gave the most frequent clonotype in two of eight donors.

In its sample, this clonotype was seen a few times. Its antigen is unidentified. TCRdb reprocessed the reads with MiXCR, giving one entry per CDR3 protein. The sample has about 770,000 distinct CDR3 sequences, roughly 28% seen once. The J segment lost 3 bases and the V segment lost 5 bases, leaving 8 bases of the junction unmatched. CDR1 and CDR2 (germline): SGHVS, FNYEAQ. The CDR3 runs 15 residues. The receptor was isolated from a human donor in good health (CMV status not recorded). Some clones in this sample may be carry-over from other donors' samples. The J gene is TRBJ2-3, the V gene TRBV7-6, with 7 bases aligning to TRBD2. The sequences come from cultured CD8+ T cells from PBMCs, collected from culture after CMV antigen stimulation. The CDR3 sequence: CASSPDTGGTDTQYF. The CDR3 region has the DNA TGTGCCAGCAGCCCCGATACCGGGGGGACAGATACGCAGTATTTT. Full variable domain (missing parts from reference TRBV7-6 and TRBJ2-3): GAGVSQSPRYKVTKRGQDVALRCDPISGHVSLYWYRQALGQGPEFLTYFNYEAQQDKSGLPNDRFSAERPEGSISTLTIQRTEQRDSAMYRCASSPDTGGTDTQYFGPGTRLTVL.